The present T cell receptor (beta chain) was sequenced within a study of CD8 T cells in Susac syndrome. Across the study: Treatment at blood withdrawal was none, corticosteroids, or intravenous immunoglobulin alone in Susac syndrome patients.

RNA totalling roughly 0.45 to 1 ug underwent reverse transcription with random hexamers. An immunoSEQ multiplex PCR generated amplified TCR beta CDR3 products spanning 54 Vbeta and 13 Jbeta. TCRdb passed the immunoSEQ multiplex PCR reads through MiXCR, listing each CDR3 protein once. Seen here are about 140,000 distinct CDR3 sequences, about 95% observed once, and the top ten hold around 0.15%. On this clonotype itself: The antigen is undetermined.

The study's findings and limits: The Susac syndrome CD4+ T cell repertoires displayed no clonal expansion.

From germline, CDR1 is SQVTM and CDR2 ANQGSEA. The CDR3 runs 13 residues. Trimming stripped 0 bases from V and 7 bases from J, with 12 bases between. In contrast to the negatively isolated CD8+ and CD4+ T cells, TEMRA cells were FACS-enriched. The receptor's source is a human donor with Susac syndrome. Sequences were obtained from CD4+ T cells from PBMCs. The chain joins TRBV29-1 to TRBJ1-2; perhaps TRBD1 as D (5 bases). The CDR3 nucleotides are TGCAGCGTTGAAGAGGTTGGGGGAACTGGCTACACCTTC. It yields the protein CSVEEVGGTGYTF.